What follows are 13 T cell receptor beta chains derived from one specimen sequenced in a study of cytomegalovirus exposure and HLA in healthy donors. 60 Vbeta and 13 Jbeta primers were used in PCR. Produced via immunoSEQ multiplex PCR; TCRdb's table is partial and in-frame only. The sample holds approximately 170,000 clones, around 75% seen once. The sample comprised PBMCs. The receptors here all came from a human donor in good health.

This clone showed up many times. This sequence joins TRBV5-6 and TRBJ2-3; D is perhaps TRBD2 (7 bases). V gave up 5 bases and J gave up 5 bases, with 15 bases separating them. This CDR3 spans 14 amino acids. Germline V gives CDR1 SGHDT, CDR2 YYEEEE. The DNA for the CDR3 is TGTGCCAGCAGTCCTGGGGGCGGGGGAGATACGCAGTATTTT. Residues: CASSPGGGGDTQYF.

The genes are TRBV14 and TRBJ2-1, with D possibly being TRBD2 (6 bases). CDR1 is SGHDN and CDR2 is FVKESK in the germline V gene. This CDR3 comprises 18 residues. V was shortened by 1 base and J by 8 bases, with 24 bases between the two germline ends. The CDR3: CASSQVLEGGADDDEQFF. Here the CDR3 DNA reads TGTGCCAGCAGCCAAGTTTTGGAGGGCGGGGCGGATGACGATGAGCAGTTCTTC.

The V gene is TRBV13, the J gene TRBJ2-2; maybe TRBD1 (6 bases). The CDR3 has 14 amino acids. CDR1 and CDR2 from the germline V gene are PRHDT and FYEKMQ (reference sequence). V lost 5 bases and J 7 bases, leaving 14 bases between the germline ends. CDR3 sequence (DNA): TGTGCCAGCAGCCTCTCACAGGGAATCGGGGAGCTGTTTTTT. Its protein is CASSLSQGIGELFF.

This clone has a handful of counts. The chain joins TRBV12-2 to TRBJ1-1; the D call in the table, TRBD1, was not verified against the DNA. TRBV12-2 is given as a pseudogene. The CDR3 sequence is 15 residues long. The CDR3 loop is CASRFGAERNTEAFF. Here the CDR3 DNA reads TGTGCAAGTCGCTTTGGGGCAGAGAGGAACACTGAAGCTTTCTTT.

This clone was seen only a few times. The chain links TRBV27 to TRBJ2-7, with 9 bases aligning to TRBD1. V gave up 5 bases and J gave up 0 bases; unmatched junction bases: 8. In germline, CDR1 is MNHEY, CDR2 SMNVEV (reference sequence). This CDR3 is built from 16 residues. The CDR3 reads CASSTHWGQGSYEQYF. CDR3 coding DNA: TGTGCCAGCAGTACCCACTGGGGACAGGGCTCCTACGAGCAGTACTTC.

The V call is TRBV6-1, the J call TRBJ2-7, with 10 bases lining up with TRBD1. From germline, CDR1 is MNHNS and CDR2 SASEGT. The CDR3 runs 14 residues. V lost 4 bases to trimming and J lost 7 bases; unmatched junction nucleotides: 7. The CDR3 nucleotides are TGTGCCAGCAGTGGACGACAGGGGGCGCGAGAGCAGTACTTC. As protein: CASSGRQGAREQYF.

V and J are TRBV7-9 and TRBJ2-3, with D tentatively TRBD2 (5 bases). The germline V gene has CDR1 SEHNR and CDR2 FQNEAQ (reference sequence). Deletions cut 4 bases from V and 1 base from J, with 12 bases between. The CDR3 is 15 residues long. CDR3 sequence reads: CASSSTIGGTDTQYF. CDR3 in DNA: TGTGCCAGCAGCTCGACTATTGGGGGCACAGATACGCAGTATTTT.

This sequence joins TRBV6-5 and TRBJ2-7; a weak D match, TRBD1 (6 bases). V was shortened by 7 bases and J by 7 bases, with 17 bases between the two germline ends. The CDR3 spans 13 residues. Germline lookup yields CDR1 MNHEY and CDR2 SVGAGI. In nucleotides, the CDR3 is TGTGCCAGCATAGACCGGACAGTGTTTGAGCAGTACTTC. The encoded protein is CASIDRTVFEQYF.

The CDR3 DNA sequence: TGTGCCAGCTCTTTGGTCCAGTCCTACAATGAGCAGTTCTTC. Its protein is CASSLVQSYNEQFF. The chain is built from TRBV7-9 and TRBJ2-1; D is unclear. The V gene's germline CDR1 is SEHNR and CDR2 FQNEAQ (reference sequence). Trimming took off 8 bases at V and 1 base at J, with 12 bases between the two ends. CDR3 length equals 14 residues.

This chain joins TRBV10-2 and TRBJ2-5; a possible D gene is TRBD1 (6 bases). The length of the CDR3 is 15 residues. Trimming stripped 2 bases from V and 4 bases from J, with 14 bases between. The germline gives CDR1 WSHSY, CDR2 SAAADI. CDR3 in DNA: TGCGCCAGCAGTGAGACCGGGACACCGGCAGAGACCCAGTACTTC. Its translation is CASSETGTPAETQYF.

The chain carries TRBV5-5 and TRBJ1-3, with D unresolved. Trimming stripped 0 bases from V and 4 bases from J, with 11 bases between. Germline V gene data show CDR1 as SGHKS and CDR2 as YYEKEE (reference sequence). CDR3 size: 15 residues. In DNA form, the CDR3 reads TGTGCCAGCAGCTTGGTAGCTAACACGGGAAACACCATATATTTT. The encoded protein is CASSLVANTGNTIYF.

This clone showed up just once. The chain has TRBV19 and TRBJ1-5; tentative D call: TRBD1 (6 bases). CDR3 length: 14 residues. The germline V gene has CDR1 LNHDA and CDR2 SQIVND (reference sequence). V was shortened by 8 bases and J by 7 bases, with 18 bases between the two germline ends. CDR3 sequence: CASHGRGNGQPQHF. The CDR3 DNA is TGTGCCAGTCATGGCAGGGGCAATGGACAGCCCCAGCATTTT.

This chain links TRBV7-9 with TRBJ2-6; the D gene is possibly TRBD1 (6 bases). CDR3 length equals 17 residues. Germline lookup yields CDR1 SEHNR and CDR2 FQNEAQ (reference sequence). V gave up 0 bases and J gave up 2 bases, with 11 bases separating them. Written as DNA, the CDR3 is TGTGCCAGCAGCTTAGCGGTCAACAGGGCTGGGGCCAACGTCCTGACTTTC. This gives the protein CASSLAVNRAGANVLTF.